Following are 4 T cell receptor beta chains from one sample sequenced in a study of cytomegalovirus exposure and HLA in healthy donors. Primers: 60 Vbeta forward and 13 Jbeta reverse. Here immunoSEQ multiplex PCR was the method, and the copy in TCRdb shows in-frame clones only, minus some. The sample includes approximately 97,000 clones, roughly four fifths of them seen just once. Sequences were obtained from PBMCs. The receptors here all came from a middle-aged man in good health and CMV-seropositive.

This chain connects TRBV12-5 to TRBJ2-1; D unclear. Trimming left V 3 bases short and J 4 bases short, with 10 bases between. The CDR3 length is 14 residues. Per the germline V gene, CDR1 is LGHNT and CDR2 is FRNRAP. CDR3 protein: CASGLSVTYNEQFF. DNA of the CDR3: TGTGCTAGTGGTTTATCGGTTACTTACAATGAGCAGTTCTTC.

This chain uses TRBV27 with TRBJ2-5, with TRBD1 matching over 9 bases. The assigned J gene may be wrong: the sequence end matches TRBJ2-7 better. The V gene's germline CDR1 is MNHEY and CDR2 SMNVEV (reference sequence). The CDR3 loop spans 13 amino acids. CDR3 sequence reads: CASSTGGGLEQYF. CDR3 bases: TGTGCCAGTTCGACAGGGGGTGGGCTCGAGCAGTACTTC.

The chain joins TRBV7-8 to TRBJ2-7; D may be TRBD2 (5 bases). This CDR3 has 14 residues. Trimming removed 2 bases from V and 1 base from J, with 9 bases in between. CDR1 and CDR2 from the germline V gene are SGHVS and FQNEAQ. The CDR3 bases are TGTGCCAGCAGCTTACTAGAGGGATCCTACGAGCAGTACTTC. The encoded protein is CASSLLEGSYEQYF.

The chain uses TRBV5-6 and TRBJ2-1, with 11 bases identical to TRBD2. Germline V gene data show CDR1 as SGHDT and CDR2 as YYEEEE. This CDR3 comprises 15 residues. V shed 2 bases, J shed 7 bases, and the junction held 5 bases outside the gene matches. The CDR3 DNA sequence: TGTGCCAGCAGCTTACTAGCGGGAGAAATGAATGAGCAGTTCTTC. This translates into CASSLLAGEMNEQFF.